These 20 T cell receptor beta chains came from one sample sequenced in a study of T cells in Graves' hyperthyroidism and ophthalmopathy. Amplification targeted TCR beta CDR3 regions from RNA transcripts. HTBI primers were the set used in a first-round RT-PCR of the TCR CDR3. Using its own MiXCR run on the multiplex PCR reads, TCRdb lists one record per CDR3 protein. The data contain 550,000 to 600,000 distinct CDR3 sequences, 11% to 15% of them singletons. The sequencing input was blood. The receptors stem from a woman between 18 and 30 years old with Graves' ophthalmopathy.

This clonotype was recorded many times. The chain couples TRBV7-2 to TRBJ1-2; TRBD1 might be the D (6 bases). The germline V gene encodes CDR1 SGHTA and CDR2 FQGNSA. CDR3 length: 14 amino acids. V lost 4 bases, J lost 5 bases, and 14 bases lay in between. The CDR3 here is CASSSQGQTYGYTF. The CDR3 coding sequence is TGTGCCAGCAGCTCCCAAGGACAGACTTATGGCTACACCTTC. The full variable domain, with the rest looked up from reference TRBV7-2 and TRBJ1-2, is GAGVSQSPSNKVTEKGKDVELRCDPISGHTALYWYRQSLGQGLEFLIYFQGNSAPDKSGLPSDRFSAERTGGSVSTLTIQRTQQEDSAVYLCASSSQGQTYGYTFGSGTRLTVV.

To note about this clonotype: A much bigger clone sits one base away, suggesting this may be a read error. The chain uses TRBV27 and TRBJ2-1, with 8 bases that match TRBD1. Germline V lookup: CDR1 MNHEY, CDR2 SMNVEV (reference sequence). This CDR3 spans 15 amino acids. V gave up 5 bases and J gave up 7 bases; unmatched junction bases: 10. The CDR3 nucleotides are TGTGCCAGCAGTACCGGGACAGGTGGTACAAATGAGCAGTTCTTC. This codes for CASSTGTGGTNEQFF.

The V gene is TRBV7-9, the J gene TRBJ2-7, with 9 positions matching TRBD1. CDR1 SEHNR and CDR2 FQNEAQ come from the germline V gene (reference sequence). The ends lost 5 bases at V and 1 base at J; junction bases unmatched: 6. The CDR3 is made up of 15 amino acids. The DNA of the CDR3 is TGTGCCAGCAGCAGAGCCGGGACAGGGTCCTACGAGCAGTACTTC. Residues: CASSRAGTGSYEQYF.

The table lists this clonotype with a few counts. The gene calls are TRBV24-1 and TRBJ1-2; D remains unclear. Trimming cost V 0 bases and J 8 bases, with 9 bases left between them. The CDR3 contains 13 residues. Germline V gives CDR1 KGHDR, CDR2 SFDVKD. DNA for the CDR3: TGTGCCACCAGTGATTTGACTTTGAAGGGCTACACCTTC. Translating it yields CATSDLTLKGYTF.

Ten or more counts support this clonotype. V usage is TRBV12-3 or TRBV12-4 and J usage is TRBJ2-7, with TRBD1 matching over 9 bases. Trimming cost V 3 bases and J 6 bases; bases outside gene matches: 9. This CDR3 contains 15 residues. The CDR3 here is CASSFVGDRVSEQYF. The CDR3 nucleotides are TGTGCCAGCAGTTTTGTTGGGGACAGGGTGAGCGAGCAGTACTTC.

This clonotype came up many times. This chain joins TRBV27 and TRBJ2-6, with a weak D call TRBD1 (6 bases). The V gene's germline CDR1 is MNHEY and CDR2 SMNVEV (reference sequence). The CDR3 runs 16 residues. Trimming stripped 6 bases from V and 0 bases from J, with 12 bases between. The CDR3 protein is CASRPQGSSGANVLTF. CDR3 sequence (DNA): TGTGCCAGCAGACCACAGGGAAGCTCTGGGGCCAACGTCCTGACTTTC.

This CDR3 reads CATSDTLRGGYTF. In DNA form, the CDR3 reads TGTGCCACCAGTGACACCCTGAGGGGGGGCTACACCTTC. V gene TRBV24-1 combines with J gene TRBJ1-2; weak D call: TRBD1 (6 bases). The CDR3 is 13 residues long. Germline loops: CDR1 KGHDR, CDR2 SFDVKD. Trimming stripped 4 bases from V and 8 bases from J, with 13 bases between.

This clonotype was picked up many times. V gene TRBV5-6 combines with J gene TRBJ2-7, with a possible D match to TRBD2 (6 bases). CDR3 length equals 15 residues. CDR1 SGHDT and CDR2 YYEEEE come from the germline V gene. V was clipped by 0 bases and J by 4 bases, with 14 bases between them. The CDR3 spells CASSLGGDWDYEQYF. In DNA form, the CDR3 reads TGTGCCAGCAGCTTGGGTGGGGACTGGGATTACGAGCAGTACTTC.

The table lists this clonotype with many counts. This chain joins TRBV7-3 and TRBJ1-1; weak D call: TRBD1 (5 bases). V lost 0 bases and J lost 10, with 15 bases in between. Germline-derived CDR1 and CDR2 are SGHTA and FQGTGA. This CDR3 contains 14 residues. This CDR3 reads CASSLTYSRQRAFF. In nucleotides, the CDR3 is TGTGCCAGCAGCTTAACGTACAGTCGACAGAGAGCTTTCTTT.

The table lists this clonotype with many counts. CDR3 in amino acids: CSARTGWRNTEAFF. The CDR3 DNA sequence: TGCAGTGCTAGGACAGGGTGGAGGAACACTGAAGCTTTCTTT. This chain links TRBV20-1 with TRBJ1-1, with 7 positions matching TRBD1. This CDR3 is built from 14 residues. The V and J ends lost 3 bases and 1 base, in that order; junction bases with no gene match: 5. The V gene's germline CDR1 is DFQATT and CDR2 SNEGSKA (reference sequence).

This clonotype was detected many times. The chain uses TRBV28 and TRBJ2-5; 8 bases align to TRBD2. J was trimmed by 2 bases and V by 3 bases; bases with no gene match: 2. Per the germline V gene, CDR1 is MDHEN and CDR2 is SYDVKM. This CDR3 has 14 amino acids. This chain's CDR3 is CASSFPSGQETQYF. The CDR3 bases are TGTGCCAGCAGTTTCCCTAGCGGGCAAGAGACCCAGTACTTC. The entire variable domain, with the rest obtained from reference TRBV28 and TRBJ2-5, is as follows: DVKVTQSSRYLVKRTGEKVFLECVQDMDHENMFWYRQDPGLGLRLIYFSYDVKMKEKGDIPEGYSVSREKKERFSLILESASTNQTSMYLCASSFPSGQETQYFGPGTRLLVL.

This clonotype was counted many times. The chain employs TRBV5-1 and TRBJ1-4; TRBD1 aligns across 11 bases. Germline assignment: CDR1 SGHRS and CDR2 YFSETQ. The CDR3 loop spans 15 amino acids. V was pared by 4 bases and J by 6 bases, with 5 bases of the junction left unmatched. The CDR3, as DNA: TGCGCCAGCAGCCCCCGGACAGGGGGCGATGAAAAACTGTTTTTT. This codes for CASSPRTGGDEKLFF.

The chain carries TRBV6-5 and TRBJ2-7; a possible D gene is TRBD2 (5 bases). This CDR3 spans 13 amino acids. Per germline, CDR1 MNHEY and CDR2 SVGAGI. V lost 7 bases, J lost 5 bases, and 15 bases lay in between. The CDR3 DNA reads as TGTGCCAGCACCTTACTAGAACTGAACGAGCAGTACTTC. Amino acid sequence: CASTLLELNEQYF.

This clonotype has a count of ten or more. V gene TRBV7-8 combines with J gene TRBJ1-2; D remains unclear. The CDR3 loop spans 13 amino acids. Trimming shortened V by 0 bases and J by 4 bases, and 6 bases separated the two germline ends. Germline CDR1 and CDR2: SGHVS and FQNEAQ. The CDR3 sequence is CASSLALLYGYTF. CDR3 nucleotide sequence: TGTGCCAGCAGCTTAGCGCTCCTCTATGGCTACACCTTC.

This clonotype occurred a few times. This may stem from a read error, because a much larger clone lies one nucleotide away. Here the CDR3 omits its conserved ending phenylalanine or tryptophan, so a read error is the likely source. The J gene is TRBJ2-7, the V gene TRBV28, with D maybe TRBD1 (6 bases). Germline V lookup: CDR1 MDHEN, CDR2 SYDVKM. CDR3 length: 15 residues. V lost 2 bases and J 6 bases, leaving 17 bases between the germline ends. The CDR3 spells CASSLAGRGLSEQYL. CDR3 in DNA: TGTGCCAGCAGTTTAGCCGGCAGGGGCCTTTCCGAGCAGTACCTC.

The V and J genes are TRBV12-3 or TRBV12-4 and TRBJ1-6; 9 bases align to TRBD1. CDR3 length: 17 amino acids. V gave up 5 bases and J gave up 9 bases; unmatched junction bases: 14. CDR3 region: CASSPPAGTGLGSPLHF. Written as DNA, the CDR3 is TGTGCCAGCAGTCCACCGGCCGGGACAGGGTTAGGTTCACCCCTCCACTTT.

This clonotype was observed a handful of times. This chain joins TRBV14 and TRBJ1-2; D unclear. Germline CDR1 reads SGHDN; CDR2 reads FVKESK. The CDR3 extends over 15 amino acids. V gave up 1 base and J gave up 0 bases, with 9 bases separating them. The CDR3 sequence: CASSQGPLTNYGYTF. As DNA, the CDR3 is TGTGCCAGCAGCCAAGGGCCACTGACTAACTATGGCTACACCTTC.

CDR3 sequence reads: CASSRDGDTGELFF. The CDR3 DNA follows: TGTGCCAGCAGCCGGGACGGAGACACCGGGGAGCTGTTTTTT. The chain couples TRBV12-3 or TRBV12-4 to TRBJ2-2; D could derive from TRBD1 or TRBD2 (5 bases each). The V gene lost 6 bases and the J gene lost 3 bases, with 11 bases spanning the gap. CDR3 length: 14 amino acids.

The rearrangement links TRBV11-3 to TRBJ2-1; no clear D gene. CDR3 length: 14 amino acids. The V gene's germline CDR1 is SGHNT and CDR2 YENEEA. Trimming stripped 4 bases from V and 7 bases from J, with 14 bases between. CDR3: CASSSERTRNEQFF. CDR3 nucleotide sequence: TGTGCCAGCAGCTCAGAAAGGACGAGGAATGAGCAGTTCTTC.

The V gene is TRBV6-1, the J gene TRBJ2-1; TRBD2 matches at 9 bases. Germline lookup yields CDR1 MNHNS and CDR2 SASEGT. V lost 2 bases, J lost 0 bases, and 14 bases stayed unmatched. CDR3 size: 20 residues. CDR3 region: CASSELAGGSITSSYNEQFF. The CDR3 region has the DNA TGTGCCAGCAGTGAATTGGCGGGAGGGTCAATTACTAGCTCCTACAATGAGCAGTTCTTC.